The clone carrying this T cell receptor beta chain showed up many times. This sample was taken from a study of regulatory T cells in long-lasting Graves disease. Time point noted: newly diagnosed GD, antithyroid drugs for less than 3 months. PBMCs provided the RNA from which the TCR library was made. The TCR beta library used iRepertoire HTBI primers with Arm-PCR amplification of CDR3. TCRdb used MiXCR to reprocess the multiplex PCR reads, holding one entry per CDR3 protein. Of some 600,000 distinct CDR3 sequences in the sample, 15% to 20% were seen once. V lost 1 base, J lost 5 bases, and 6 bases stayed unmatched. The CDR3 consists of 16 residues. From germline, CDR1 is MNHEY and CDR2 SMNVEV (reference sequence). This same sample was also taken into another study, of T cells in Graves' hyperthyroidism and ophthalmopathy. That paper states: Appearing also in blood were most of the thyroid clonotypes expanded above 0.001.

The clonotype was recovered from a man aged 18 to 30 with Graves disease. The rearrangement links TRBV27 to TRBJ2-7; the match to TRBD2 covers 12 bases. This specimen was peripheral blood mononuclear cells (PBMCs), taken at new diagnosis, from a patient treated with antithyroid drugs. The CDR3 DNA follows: TGTGCCAGCAGTTTATTGGATGGACTAGCGGGAAACGAGCAGTACTTC. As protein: CASSLLDGLAGNEQYF.